This record covers a single T cell receptor (beta chain). Its target antigen remains unknown. No qualities accompany the bases; no much larger clone lies one base away. This specimen comes from a study of shared clonotypes between healthy human individuals (dated by TCRdb to 2018 to 2021). As for the study more broadly: The cohort comprised two women and a few men aged 18 to 49 years. Per donor, three plates each were used for CD4 naive and CD4 memory, two for CD8 naive, and one for CD8 memory. Libraries were prepared and TCR repertoires were sequenced by different laboratories using diverse techniques, in order to increase sequencing depth and limit assay-specific biases. To estimate repertoire size and how much clonotype sharing occurs between individuals, the study deeply sequenced the blood TCR repertoires of roughly 5 healthy adults. Leukapheresis yielded between about 0.85 and 10 billion PBMCs per donor. Results the study describes overall, beyond this receptor: Even with the large sequencing depth, rarefaction of the sorted-subset datasets indicated that sequencing was incomplete. Naive subsets generally had larger estimated clonotype richness than memory subsets. When a handful of donors were compared, the shared fraction of clonotypes was about 5.2% for naive CD4, 3.5% to 4% for naive CD8, roughly 2.5% for memory CD4, and roughly 0.43% for memory CD8. Because the study included a small number of donors, the genetic and exposure-history diversity represented was limited. Clonotypes shared by all four sorted-subset donors showed higher generation probabilities than non-shared clonotypes. Sampling was limited to blood, and TCR repertoires in tissue likely differ from TCR repertoires in blood. Pairwise subsampling indicated that sequencing depth was expected to affect the degree of clonotype sharing among donors.

The CDR3 contains 13 residues, cysteine and phenylalanine counted. Only the CDR3 part of the read is kept: 39 bases, read in frame from the first base. Trimming removed 1 base from V and 4 bases from J, leaving 8 bases between the germline ends. For CDR1 and CDR2, the germline V gene (reference sequence) lists LNHDA and SQIVND. Donors were healthy HIV-negative adults with no recently reported acute infections or vaccinations. All donors were Caucasian adults living in Nashville, Tennessee, USA. CD4+ T cells were enriched by magnetic negative selection, after which naive cells were positively selected on CD45RA and the negative fraction was taken as the memory subset. Blood was obtained by leukapheresis, after which PBMCs were separated by Ficoll-Histopaque density gradient centrifugation and cryopreserved in liquid nitrogen vapor phase. Analytical flow cytometry was used to check the purity and quantity of every magnetically sorted T cell population. Each sorted fraction had its genomic DNA isolated and then quantified by UV absorbance on a Nanodrop 2000c.

TCR CDR3 regions were amplified from genomic DNA by multiplex PCR using the deep immunoSEQ assay. Extracted genomic DNA from each cell subset was spread evenly across all wells of several immunoSEQ 96-well plates, with each plate serving as a replicate. Each replicate PCR for sorted subsets received roughly 200 ng genomic DNA, equal to about 30,000 T cell genomes. Purified libraries were quantified with a Qubit 3.0 fluorometer, sized on a Bioanalyzer 2100, and re-quantified with the KAPA Library Quantification kit. Each immunoSEQ 96-well plate was sequenced on its own single-read 150-cycle Illumina NextSeq 550 flow cell. Regarding the original processing steps: Because the immunoSEQ output included only junctional sequences and no quality scores, the filtering could not be the same as the filtering used for full-length reads. Sequences were annotated with PyIR, a Python wrapper for IgBLAST v1.9, using IMGT germline references to assign V/J genes and CDR3. Reads were filtered out if the reads had weak V/J assignments (E-value above 1e-6), no CDR3, stop codons, out-of-frame junctions, or ambiguous translated residues. A V3J clonotype was defined by an identical inferred V gene, J gene, and CDR3 amino acid sequence. Percentage overlap between repertoires was computed as shared unique clonotypes divided by the size of the smaller repertoire. Three approaches were used to assess repertoire richness: RTK rarefaction, the Chao1 estimator, and Recon v2.1 estimates of unobserved clonotypes. Generation probabilities were computed with OLGA for all TCRbeta clonotypes obtained by the gDNA method from a few donors. This immuneACCESS table, as held by TCRdb, lists in-frame sequences with V and J called but not all clones. Of the missing ones, under half trace to an unresolved V gene in checked studies; the others have no known cause. V and J calls and clone size are given by that table; D and trimming were obtained from the DNA. The sample data list about 960,000 clones, and around three quarters of these were observed just once. The top ten constitute approximately 1.5% of the sample.

The sequence links TRBV19 to TRBJ2-7; the D gene cannot be named for sure. This receptor was identified in a man between 18 and 29 years old in good health. Source material: memory CD4+ T cells sorted from blood. What the cell subset or site label conveys for this sample: CD45RA-negative fraction. The encoded CDR3 is CASSIGLTYEQYF. DNA sequence: TGTGCCAGTAGTATAGGACTTACATACGAGCAGTACTTC.